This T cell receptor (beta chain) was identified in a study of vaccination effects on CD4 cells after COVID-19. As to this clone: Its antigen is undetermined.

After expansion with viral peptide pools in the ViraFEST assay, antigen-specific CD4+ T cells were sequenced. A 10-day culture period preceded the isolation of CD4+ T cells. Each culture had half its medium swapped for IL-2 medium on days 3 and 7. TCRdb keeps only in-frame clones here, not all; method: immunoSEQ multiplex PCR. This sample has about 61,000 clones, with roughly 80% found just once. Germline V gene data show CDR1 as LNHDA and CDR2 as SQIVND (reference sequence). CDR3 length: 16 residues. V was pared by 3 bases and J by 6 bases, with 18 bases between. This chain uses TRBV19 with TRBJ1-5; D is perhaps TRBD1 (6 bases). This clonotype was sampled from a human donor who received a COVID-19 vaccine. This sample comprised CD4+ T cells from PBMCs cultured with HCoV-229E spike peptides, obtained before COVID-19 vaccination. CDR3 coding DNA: TGTGCCAGTAGTATCCCCTTGGGCAGGGGAAGTCAGCCCCAGCATTTT. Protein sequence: CASSIPLGRGSQPQHF.